A selection of T cell receptor beta chains follows, all from one sample in a study of shared clonotypes between healthy human individuals. The data were produced by immunoSEQ multiplex PCR, yet TCRdb's version contains in-frame clones alone and is incomplete. The sample lists around 1.1 million clones; around 82% were seen once. The material sequenced was memory CD4+ T cells from PBMCs. Receptors were obtained from a man aged 18 to 29 in good health. Some clones in this sample may be carry-over from other donors' samples. Both conserved end residues are part of each CDR3. The D gene is left open where the match is weak. Size is omitted from some rows. Given values are once, few, many or a class for expanded clones.

len	v_gene	abundance	d_gene	j_gene	CDR3aa	CDR3nt
14	TRBV10-3	.	.	TRBJ2-4	CAANGEFGKNIQYF	TGTGCAGCCAACGGCGAGTTCGGCAAAAACATTCAGTACTTC
19	TRBV7-2	.	TRBD2	TRBJ2-1	CASSFRPLLAGSSYNEQFF	TGTGCCAGCAGCTTCCGACCACTATTAGCGGGTAGCTCCTACAATGAGCAGTTCTTC
14	TRBV5-1	.	TRBD1	TRBJ1-2	CASSTGQGRYGYTF	TGCGCCAGCAGCACCGGACAGGGCCGCTATGGCTACACCTTC
14	TRBV5-1	.	.	TRBJ1-1	CASSLRVMNTEAFF	TGCGCCAGCAGCTTGCGGGTGATGAACACTGAAGCTTTCTTT
14	TRBV11-3	.	.	TRBJ2-3	CASSQQGGTDTQYF	TGTGCCAGCAGTCAACAGGGAGGCACAGATACGCAGTATTTT
16	TRBV9	.	.	TRBJ2-3	CASSARQGRDADTQYF	TGTGCCAGCAGCGCCAGACAGGGGAGGGACGCAGATACGCAGTATTTT
15	TRBV19	.	.	TRBJ1-1	CASKPYGGVLTEAFF	TGTGCCAGTAAGCCTTACGGAGGGGTTTTGACTGAAGCTTTCTTT
15	TRBV2	.	TRBD1	TRBJ1-5	CASSQDRGGNQPQHF	TGTGCCAGCAGTCAGGACAGGGGTGGCAATCAGCCCCAGCATTTT
15	TRBV9	.	.	TRBJ2-1	CASSATGGSYNEQFF	TGTGCCAGCAGCGCAACAGGAGGTTCCTACAATGAGCAGTTCTTC
15	TRBV7-6	.	TRBD2	TRBJ2-7	CASSQLAGGGYEQYF	TGTGCCAGCAGTCAGCTAGCGGGAGGGGGGTACGAGCAGTACTTC
16	TRBV5-1	.	.	TRBJ2-3	CASSLVVAEGTDTQYF	TGCGCCAGCAGCTTGGTTGTAGCGGAGGGTACAGATACGCAGTATTTT
19	TRBV28	.	.	TRBJ1-4	CASSLSLRRGVGTNEKLFF	TGTGCCAGCAGTTTATCTCTCAGGAGAGGAGTCGGGACTAATGAAAAACTGTTTTTT
15	TRBV6-5	.	.	TRBJ1-1	CASKQPQSTGTEAFF	TGTGCCAGCAAGCAGCCACAGTCTACGGGCACTGAAGCTTTCTTT
14	TRBV9	.	TRBD2	TRBJ2-7	CASSVGAGGYEQYF	TGTGCCAGCAGCGTAGGTGCGGGAGGCTACGAGCAGTACTTC
11	TRBV29-1	.	.	TRBJ2-7	CSVQGSHEQYF	TGCAGCGTTCAGGGGAGTCACGAGCAGTACTTC
16	TRBV15	.	TRBD1	TRBJ2-3	CATSTVQGAGTDTQYF	TGTGCCACCAGCACCGTACAGGGGGCGGGGACAGATACGCAGTATTTT
12	TRBV11-2	.	.	TRBJ2-7	CASSLDTIEQYF	TGTGCCAGCAGCTTAGATACGATCGAGCAGTACTTC
13	TRBV19	once	TRBD2	TRBJ2-1	CASGTSSYNEQFF	TGTGCCTCTGGGACTAGCAGTTACAATGAGCAGTTCTTC
15	TRBV5-4	once	.	TRBJ2-2	CASSLGGWGIGELFF	TGTGCCAGCAGCTTGGGCGGGTGGGGCATCGGGGAGCTGTTTTTT
15	TRBV5-6	.	.	TRBJ2-1	CASSLSYQGLNEQFF	TGTGCCAGCAGCTTGAGTTACCAGGGGCTGAATGAGCAGTTCTTC
14	TRBV5-1	.	.	TRBJ2-2	CASSSGQSAGELFF	TGCGCCAGCAGCTCCGGACAATCTGCCGGGGAGCTGTTTTTT
13	TRBV7-3	.	.	TRBJ2-1	CASSLREYNEQFF	TGTGCCAGCAGCTTAAGGGAATACAATGAGCAGTTCTTC
13	TRBV6-6	.	.	TRBJ2-1	CASRRGLVGEQFF	TGTGCCAGCAGACGGGGGCTGGTGGGTGAGCAGTTCTTC
14	TRBV28	.	.	TRBJ2-1	CASSLFEGYNEQFF	TGTGCCAGCAGTTTATTTGAGGGCTACAATGAGCAGTTCTTC
12	TRBV29-1	.	TRBD1	TRBJ1-2	CSVGGDRLGYTF	TGCAGCGTTGGGGGGGACAGGTTAGGCTACACCTTC
13	TRBV2	.	.	TRBJ1-1	CASSEYVQIEAFF	TGTGCCAGCAGTGAATATGTGCAGATTGAAGCTTTCTTT
17	TRBV7-8	.	TRBD2	TRBJ2-7	CASSPRASGGSSYEQYF	TGTGCCAGCAGCCCCCGAGCGAGCGGGGGGAGCTCCTACGAGCAGTACTTC
15	TRBV6-6	few	TRBD1	TRBJ2-7	CASRDGQGAVDEQYF	TGTGCCAGCAGGGACGGACAGGGGGCTGTCGACGAGCAGTACTTC
12	TRBV18	.	.	TRBJ2-5	CASSPLGETQYF	TGTGCCAGCTCACCATTAGGGGAGACCCAGTACTTC
13	TRBV29-1	few	.	TRBJ1-1	CSVGGRMNTEAFF	TGCAGCGTTGGGGGACGTATGAACACTGAAGCTTTCTTT
16	TRBV5-1	.	.	TRBJ2-7	CASSMVEGQGRYEQYF	TGCGCCAGCAGCATGGTGGAAGGGCAGGGGCGGTACGAGCAGTACTTC
14	TRBV28	.	TRBD2	TRBJ2-1	CASRLAPRNNEQFF	TGTGCCAGTAGACTAGCGCCTCGAAACAATGAGCAGTTCTTC
13	TRBV6-5	.	TRBD1	TRBJ1-4	CASSGTGSEKLFF	TGTGCCAGCAGTGGGACAGGGAGTGAAAAACTGTTTTTT
13	TRBV7-2	many	.	TRBJ1-2	CASSLQSVDGYTF	TGTGCCAGCAGCTTACAGTCAGTGGATGGCTACACCTTC
16	TRBV27	.	TRBD2	TRBJ2-1	CASSFWTSGSGNEQFF	TGTGCCAGCAGTTTTTGGACTAGCGGGAGTGGAAATGAGCAGTTCTTC
15	TRBV13	few	.	TRBJ1-4	CASSFSQDLYEKLFF	TGTGCCAGCAGCTTCTCACAGGATTTGTATGAAAAACTGTTTTTT
14	TRBV5-1	.	.	TRBJ2-1	CASSSGSFLGEQFF	TGCGCCAGCAGCTCGGGTTCCTTCCTTGGGGAGCAGTTCTTC
14	TRBV4-1	.	.	TRBJ1-1	CASSQDTGNTEAFF	TGCGCCAGCAGCCAAGATACGGGTAACACTGAAGCTTTCTTT
11	TRBV20-1	.	.	TRBJ2-7	CSGAAADEQYF	TGCAGTGGGGCGGCCGCGGACGAGCAGTACTTC
16	TRBV27	.	TRBD2	TRBJ2-3	CASSSQRLAGTDTQYF	TGTGCCAGCAGTTCACAACGACTAGCGGGAACAGATACGCAGTATTTT
15	TRBV13	.	.	TRBJ2-2	CASSLSRANTGELFF	TGTGCCAGCAGCTTATCTAGGGCGAACACCGGGGAGCTGTTTTTT
15	TRBV2	.	TRBD2	TRBJ2-7	CASRARLAGDYEQYF	TGTGCCAGCAGAGCGAGACTAGCGGGAGACTACGAGCAGTACTTC
15	TRBV23-1	.	.	TRBJ1-2	CASSQPGHHVGGYTF	TGCGCCAGCAGTCAGCCGGGACACCATGTTGGAGGCTACACCTTC
14	TRBV10-3	.	.	TRBJ2-5	CAISDPAAAETQYF	TGTGCCATCAGTGACCCAGCGGCAGCAGAGACCCAGTACTTC
16	TRBV6-5	few	.	TRBJ2-4	CASSYGPTLAKNIQYF	TGTGCCAGCAGTTACGGGCCCACCCTAGCCAAAAACATTCAGTACTTC